These 30 T cell receptor beta chains share one sample of origin, sequenced in a study of vaccination and CD4 T cells after COVID-19. For these TCRs, the target antigens are not known. The sample's treatment: approximately 9-day PBMC culture with coronavirus spike peptide pools or control peptides (ViraFEST assay). With the Oncomine TCR Beta short-read assay, DNA from cultured CD4+ T cells was sequenced. TCRdb called the PCR reads again in MiXCR, with one record for every CDR3 protein. This table holds about 20,000 distinct CDR3 sequences, around 80% found once. The starting material was CD4+ T cells from blood, cultured in vitro, obtained after SARS-CoV-2 vaccination. Source of these receptors: a human donor who received a COVID-19 vaccine.

The chain links TRBV6-2 or TRBV6-3 to TRBJ1-5, with D possibly being TRBD1 (6 bases). The germline V and J ends were trimmed by 7 bases and 4 bases, with 14 bases remaining between them. The germline gives CDR1 MNHEY, CDR2 SVGEGT. The CDR3 has 14 residues. CDR3 sequence reads: CASTVGGRNQPQHF. The DNA of the CDR3 is TGTGCCAGCACCGTAGGGGGACGGAATCAGCCCCAGCATTTT.

DNA of the CDR3: TGTGCCAGCAGCTTAGCCGGGGACGAGCAGTACTTC. The encoded protein is CASSLAGDEQYF. V gene TRBV7-6 combines with J gene TRBJ2-7; TRBD2 is a possible D gene (5 bases). Trimming pared 0 bases from V and 5 bases from J, leaving 5 bases between. This CDR3 contains 12 residues. Germline assignment: CDR1 SGHVS and CDR2 FNYEAQ.

V usage is TRBV19 and J usage is TRBJ1-4, with TRBD1 matching 7 bases. Germline V CDR1 and CDR2: LNHDA, SQIVND (reference sequence). With 6 bases clipped from V and 11 bases from J, the junction kept 12 bases outside the gene matches. There are 14 residues in the CDR3. CDR3 nucleotide sequence: TGTGCCAGTAGGGAGAATTGGGACAGCTCTAAACTGTTTTTT. Encoded protein: CASRENWDSSKLFF.

The rearrangement joins TRBV30 to TRBJ1-2; tentatively, D is TRBD1 (6 bases). The CDR3 extends over 14 amino acids. V lost 0 bases to trimming and J lost 5 bases, with 13 bases between them. Germline V gene sequence: CDR1 GTSNPN, CDR2 SVGIG (reference sequence). Written as DNA, the CDR3 is TGTGCCTGGAGTGTGGGGGGCTCGGGTTATGGCTACACCTTC. Amino acid sequence: CAWSVGGSGYGYTF.

V is TRBV20-1 and J is TRBJ1-5, with D possibly matching TRBD1 (6 bases). The CDR3 sequence is 14 residues long. V was trimmed by 4 bases and J by 1 base, leaving 11 bases between them. Germline V gene lookup returns CDR1 DFQATT and CDR2 SNEGSKA (reference sequence). The CDR3 sequence is CSATPDRSNQPQHF. DNA of the CDR3: TGCAGTGCTACCCCTGACAGGAGCAATCAGCCCCAGCATTTT.

The chain employs TRBV20-1 and TRBJ2-5, with 8 bases that match TRBD2. This CDR3 contains 15 residues. Germline CDR1 is DFQATT and CDR2 is SNEGSKA (reference sequence). This chain's CDR3 is CTTLSQAGGLETQYF. The CDR3 bases are TGCACCACCTTAAGTCAGGCGGGGGGCTTGGAGACCCAGTACTTC.

The chain combines TRBV6-7 with TRBJ1-5; 8 positions agree with TRBD1. TRBV6-7 is recorded as an ORF, its role being uncertain. The CDR3 is 15 amino acids. Trimming took 2 bases from V and 3 from J; bases not matched to a gene: 3. As DNA, the CDR3 is TGTGCCAGCAGTTACGGACAGGGAGACAATCAGCCCCAGCATTTT. It is translated as CASSYGQGDNQPQHF.

The CDR3 DNA is TGTGCCTGGAGTGTGGGAAGAGCGGCAGATACGCAGTATTTT. It codes for CAWSVGRAADTQYF. V is TRBV30 and J is TRBJ2-3; D is perhaps TRBD2 (5 bases). The CDR3 length is 14 residues. V was clipped by 0 bases and J by 4 bases, with 11 bases between them. Germline V gene sequence: CDR1 GTSNPN, CDR2 SVGIG (reference sequence).

The chain has TRBV7-2 and TRBJ2-7; a possible D gene is TRBD2 (7 bases). CDR1 is SGHTA and CDR2 is FQGNSA in the germline V gene. The CDR3 is 17 amino acids. The ends were cut back, 0 bases at V and 2 bases at J, with 17 bases in the middle. This CDR3 reads CASSLARGGYPPYEQYF. The CDR3 nucleotides read TGTGCCAGCAGCTTAGCGAGGGGGGGATACCCCCCCTACGAGCAGTACTTC.

V is TRBV2 and J is TRBJ2-7; D not resolved. Trimming cost V 6 bases and J 4 bases, with 7 bases left between them. The CDR3 length is 11 residues. CDR1 and CDR2 from the germline V gene are SNHLY and FYNNEI. The CDR3 spells CASSEPYEQYF. The CDR3 bases are TGTGCCAGCAGCGAACCATACGAGCAGTACTTC.

This clonotype has a single count. The chain joins TRBV10-3 to TRBJ1-2, with TRBD1 matching 11 bases. The V gene end was trimmed by 2 bases and the J gene end by 4 bases; junction bases not matched to a gene: 9. Germline V gene lookup returns CDR1 ENHRY and CDR2 SYGVKD. The length of the CDR3 is 17 residues. The DNA for the CDR3 is TGTGCCATCAGTGAGGGTCCGGACAGGGGGCCGGTCTATGGCTACACCTTC. The encoded protein is CAISEGPDRGPVYGYTF.

V gene TRBV9 combines with J gene TRBJ1-6; TRBD1 is a possible D gene (5 bases). V lost 6 bases and J 9 bases, leaving 13 bases between the germline ends. CDR1 and CDR2 from the germline V gene are SGDLS and YYNGEE. This CDR3 contains 13 residues. CDR3 in DNA: TGTGCCAGCACTACGGGGCCGTCTTCACCCCTCCACTTT. Protein sequence: CASTTGPSSPLHF. The full variable domain, rest sourced from reference TRBV9 and TRBJ1-6, is DSGVTQTPKHLITATGQRVTLRCSPRSGDLSVYWYQQSLDQGLQFLIQYYNGEERAKGNILERFSAQQFPDLHSELNLSSLELGDSALYFCASTTGPSSPLHFGNGTRLTVT.

The chain couples TRBV12-3 or TRBV12-4 to TRBJ1-6, with 7 bases matching TRBD1. V shed 5 bases, J shed 6 bases, and the junction held 1 base outside the gene matches. The CDR3 spans 13 residues. The CDR3 here is CASSRQGNSPLHF. DNA of the CDR3: TGTGCCAGCAGTCGACAGGGTAATTCACCCCTCCACTTT.

The chain employs TRBV27 and TRBJ2-3; TRBD2 is a possible D gene (6 bases). Trimming removed 0 bases at V and 4 bases at J, with 8 bases between. CDR3 length: 14 residues. CDR1 is MNHEY and CDR2 is SMNVEV in the germline V gene (reference sequence). The CDR3 spells CASSLSGGADTQYF. The CDR3 DNA follows: TGTGCCAGCAGTTTATCCGGGGGAGCAGATACGCAGTATTTT.

The chain recombines TRBV19 with TRBJ2-1, with D possibly matching TRBD2 (6 bases). The V end lost 3 bases, the J end lost 9 bases, and 6 bases lay between the germline ends. The V gene's germline CDR1 is LNHDA and CDR2 SQIVND (reference sequence). The CDR3 spans 11 residues. CDR3: CASSMGGEQFF. The CDR3 coding sequence is TGTGCCAGTAGTATGGGAGGTGAGCAGTTCTTC.

This chain connects TRBV27 to TRBJ2-3, with TRBD2 matching over 9 bases. CDR3 length: 15 amino acids. Germline CDR1 reads MNHEY; CDR2 reads SMNVEV (reference sequence). V lost 3 bases to trimming and J lost 6 bases; unmatched junction nucleotides: 7. The CDR3 sequence: CASSFSSGIRDTQYF. CDR3 nucleotide sequence: TGTGCCAGCAGTTTCTCTAGCGGGATACGTGATACGCAGTATTTT.

The chain employs TRBV6-1 and TRBJ1-1; perhaps TRBD1 as D (6 bases). The length of the CDR3 is 13 residues. Trimming removed 8 bases at V and 4 bases at J, with 14 bases between. The germline V gene encodes CDR1 MNHNS and CDR2 SASEGT. The CDR3 loop is CASVIAGATEAFF. In DNA form, the CDR3 reads TGTGCCAGCGTGATAGCGGGGGCCACTGAAGCTTTCTTT.

This clonotype is hyperexpanded within its sample. This chain links TRBV11-3 with TRBJ1-2, with a weak D call TRBD1 (5 bases). The CDR3 runs to 12 residues. Trimming removed 2 bases from V and 7 bases from J, with 8 bases in between. Germline V lookup: CDR1 SGHNT, CDR2 YENEEA. CDR3 loop: CASSLRGSGYTF. The DNA of the CDR3 is TGTGCCAGCAGCTTAAGGGGAAGTGGCTACACCTTC.

This clonotype was seen a single time. The chain carries TRBV30 and TRBJ2-3; 11 bases map to TRBD2. This CDR3 is built from 19 residues. Germline trimming cut 0 bases from V and 0 bases from J; bases unmatched to any gene: 11. Per the germline V gene, CDR1 is GTSNPN and CDR2 is SVGIG (reference sequence). CDR3 residues: CAWSVASGGLPSSTDTQYF. Written as DNA, the CDR3 is TGTGCCTGGAGTGTCGCTAGCGGGGGGTTACCCTCTAGCACAGATACGCAGTATTTT.

This chain uses TRBV10-3 with TRBJ1-1; a weak D match, TRBD1 (5 bases). Trimming took 6 bases from V and 3 from J, leaving 17 bases between them. The length of the CDR3 is 15 residues. CDR1 is ENHRY and CDR2 is SYGVKD in the germline V gene. CDR3 protein: CAISGEQGGDTEAFF. As DNA, the CDR3 is TGTGCCATCAGCGGAGAGCAGGGCGGAGACACTGAAGCTTTCTTT.

The chain is built from TRBV7-9 and TRBJ1-2; TRBD1 aligns across 9 bases. The germline CDR1 and CDR2 sequences are SEHNR and FQNEAQ (reference sequence). The length of the CDR3 is 14 residues. The V and J ends lost 0 bases and 8 bases, in that order; junction bases with no gene match: 4. The chain's CDR3 is CASSLAGTGSGYTF. DNA for the CDR3: TGTGCCAGCAGCTTAGCAGGGACAGGGAGCGGCTACACCTTC.

The chain links TRBV24-1 to TRBJ1-5; TRBD1 might be the D (6 bases). V was shortened by 2 bases and J by 0 bases, with 10 bases between the two germline ends. The CDR3 totals 16 residues. Germline lookup yields CDR1 KGHDR and CDR2 SFDVKD. In nucleotides, the CDR3 is TGTGCCACCAGTGATTCGGGACACTATAGCAATCAGCCCCAGCATTTT. Translating gives CATSDSGHYSNQPQHF.

This chain joins TRBV6-2 or TRBV6-3 and TRBJ1-2; D not certain. Trimming left V 2 bases short and J 3 bases short, with 10 bases between. The CDR3 consists of 14 residues. Germline V gene lookup returns CDR1 MNHEY and CDR2 SVGEGT. Written as DNA, the CDR3 is TGTGCCAGCAGTTACGCCGGCTGGGACTATGGCTACACCTTC. Translating gives CASSYAGWDYGYTF.

The rearrangement links TRBV5-4 to TRBJ2-5; tentatively, D is TRBD1 (7 bases). The CDR3 runs to 13 residues. V dropped 4 bases and J dropped 5 bases, with 12 bases sitting between them. Germline V gives CDR1 SGHNT, CDR2 YYREEE (reference sequence). Here the CDR3 reads CASSPSGGETQYF. The CDR3 nucleotides are TGTGCCAGCAGCCCGTCAGGGGGGGAGACCCAGTACTTC.

The V and J genes are TRBV5-1 and TRBJ1-5, with D hard to call. Trimming removed 1 base at V and 3 bases at J, with 5 bases between. The CDR3 loop spans 13 amino acids. Germline loops: CDR1 SGHRS, CDR2 YFSETQ. The CDR3 reads CASSLTVNQPQHF. In nucleotides, the CDR3 is TGCGCCAGCAGCTTGACAGTCAATCAGCCCCAGCATTTT.

The rearrangement joins TRBV7-6 to TRBJ1-4, with 9 nucleotides matching TRBD1. V was clipped by 6 bases and J by 7 bases; unmatched bases: 9. Germline loops: CDR1 SGHVS, CDR2 FNYEAQ. This CDR3 is 15 amino acids long. The CDR3 nucleotides read TGTGCCAGCAGTTCTACAGGGGGCCGGGCTGAAAAACTGTTTTTT. Translating it yields CASSSTGGRAEKLFF. The full variable domain, completed using reference TRBV7-6 and TRBJ1-4, is GAGVSQSPRYKVTKRGQDVALRCDPISGHVSLYWYRQALGQGPEFLTYFNYEAQQDKSGLPNDRFSAERPEGSISTLTIQRTEQRDSAMYRCASSSTGGRAEKLFFGSGTQLSVL.

The rearrangement joins TRBV18 to TRBJ1-2; 8 bases fit TRBD1. The V gene's germline CDR1 is KGHSH and CDR2 LQKENI. V lost 2 bases, J lost 8 bases, and 7 bases stayed unmatched. The CDR3 totals 14 residues. CDR3 region: CASSPSGQGWGYTF. DNA for the CDR3: TGTGCCAGCTCACCATCCGGACAGGGCTGGGGCTACACCTTC.

Only a few counts were recorded for this clonotype. The gene calls are TRBV7-9 and TRBJ2-5; TRBD2 aligns across 8 bases. CDR3 length: 14 amino acids. The trim removed 5 bases at V and 4 bases at J, leaving 6 bases unmatched. CDR1 is SEHNR, CDR2 FQNEAQ, per germline (reference sequence). In nucleotides, the CDR3 is TGTGCCAGCAGCCAAAACGGGGGGGGAGAGACCCAGTACTTC. Protein sequence: CASSQNGGGETQYF.

The chain recombines TRBV2 with TRBJ2-7; D possibly matches TRBD1 or TRBD2 (6 bases each). Per the germline V gene, CDR1 is SNHLY and CDR2 is FYNNEI. The CDR3 loop spans 14 amino acids. V was pared by 6 bases and J by 1 base, with 13 bases between. Written as DNA, the CDR3 is TGTGCCAGCAGCCCGGGGGCTACTTCCTACGAGCAGTACTTC. Amino acid sequence: CASSPGATSYEQYF.

The chain uses TRBV15 and TRBJ2-2; 7 nucleotides match TRBD2. J lost 5 bases, V lost 3 bases, and 0 bases had no gene match. There are 13 residues in the CDR3. CDR1 and CDR2 (germline): LNHNV, YYDKDF (reference sequence). In DNA, the CDR3 is TGTGCCACCAGCAGGCGGGGGACCGGGGAGCTGTTTTTT. Translation: CATSRRGTGELFF.